The next 16 T cell receptor beta chains were all read from a single sample in a study of OX40 agonist ivuxolimab in advanced cancers. Produced via immunoSEQ multiplex PCR; TCRdb's table is partial and in-frame only. This table holds 60,000 to 80,000 clones, approximately 92% found once. This sample comprised CD4+ or CD8+ T cells sorted from blood, obtained in a trial of the OX40 agonist ivuxolimab. The receptor source for this set is an adult with an advanced solid tumor such as melanoma, head and neck, liver or kidney cancer.

About this clone itself: This may arise from a read error, as a much more abundant clone is one base away. This chain connects TRBV7-9 to TRBJ2-7; D is possibly TRBD1 or TRBD2 (5 bases each). Germline V CDR1 and CDR2: SEHNR, FQNEAQ (reference sequence). The CDR3 is 14 residues long. The V and J ends lost 5 bases and 6 bases respectively, with 17 bases between them. The chain's CDR3 is CASSQDRGPGEQYF. In DNA, the CDR3 is TGTGCCAGCAGCCAAGATCGGGGCCCAGGCGAGCAGTACTTC.

This rearrangement joins TRBV6-6 to TRBJ1-5; TRBD1 might be the D (5 bases). Between the trimmed V and J ends, which lost 6 bases and 5 bases, there was a span of 17 bases. The CDR3 contains 15 residues. Germline V lookup: CDR1 MNHNY, CDR2 SVGAGI (reference sequence). The CDR3: CASRPTGPVDQPQHF. Here the CDR3 DNA reads TGTGCCAGCAGACCCACGGGACCCGTAGATCAGCCCCAGCATTTT.

The CDR3 bases are TGTGCCAGCAGCCCCGGGACAGCAAGCTCACCCCTCCACTTT. This translates into CASSPGTASSPLHF. V is TRBV6-5 and J is TRBJ1-6; TRBD1 agrees at 7 bases. This CDR3 has 14 amino acids. Looked up from germline, CDR1 is MNHEY and CDR2 is SVGAGI. Losses at the gene ends were 6 bases for V and 10 bases for J; bases not matched to a gene: 9.

The chain has TRBV6-6 and TRBJ1-2; 7 bases line up with TRBD1. J lost 6 bases, V lost 4 bases, and 5 bases had no gene match. Germline CDR1 is MNHNY and CDR2 is SVGAGI (reference sequence). The CDR3 is made up of 13 amino acids. CDR3 in DNA: TGTGCCAGCAGTTTATCAGGGGGGCATGGCTACACCTTC. Protein sequence: CASSLSGGHGYTF.

The J gene is TRBJ2-3, the V gene TRBV5-1; D is undetermined. V was cut by 7 bases and J by 2 bases, with 17 bases left in between. The length of the CDR3 is 15 residues. Germline CDR1 is SGHRS and CDR2 is YFSETQ. The CDR3 DNA reads TGCGCCAGCCGCGGCCGTTGGGATCTCACAGATACGCAGTATTTT. It is translated as CASRGRWDLTDTQYF.

For the CDR3, the DNA is TGCGCCAGCAGCGCCAGACTAGCGGGAGCCGCAGATACGCAGTATTTT. This codes for CASSARLAGAADTQYF. This chain joins TRBV5-1 and TRBJ2-3; 12 bases align to TRBD2. CDR3 length equals 16 residues. J lost 4 bases, V lost 4 bases, and 7 bases had no gene match. CDR1 is SGHRS and CDR2 is YFSETQ in the germline V gene.

The genes are TRBV11-2 and TRBJ2-5; 11 bases are shared with TRBD2. Germline CDR1 SGHAT, CDR2 FQNNGV. The CDR3 runs to 16 residues. The junction had 10 bases not matched to a gene; V was cut back by 5 bases and J by 5 bases. The CDR3 DNA reads TGTGCCAGCAGCCCCCTAGCGGGGGGATCGCGGGAGACCCAGTACTTC. Translation: CASSPLAGGSRETQYF.

This clone was found once. The rearrangement links TRBV7-8 to TRBJ1-1, with 11 bases lining up with TRBD1. CDR3 length: 16 amino acids. Trimming at V came to 2 bases and at J to 4 bases, leaving 6 bases not matched to a gene. CDR1 SGHVS and CDR2 FQNEAQ come from the germline V gene. CDR3 region: CASSLLPGTGGTEAFF. The CDR3 coding sequence is TGTGCCAGCAGCTTACTCCCGGGGACAGGGGGCACTGAAGCTTTCTTT.

The genes are TRBV7-6 and TRBJ1-6; D is unresolved. Germline V gene sequence: CDR1 SGHVS, CDR2 FNYEAQ. CDR3 length: 16 residues. Trimming took 3 bases from V and 9 from J, leaving 18 bases between them. The chain's CDR3 is CASSLGRRRQSSPLHF. The DNA of the CDR3 is TGTGCCAGCAGCTTGGGCAGGCGCCGACAAAGTTCACCCCTCCACTTT.

This sequence joins TRBV6-1 and TRBJ1-2, with a possible D match to TRBD1 (5 bases). Germline assignment: CDR1 MNHNS and CDR2 SASEGT. Trimming took 3 bases from V and 2 from J, leaving 10 bases between them. This CDR3 is 14 amino acids long. CDR3 sequence: CASSEGGGNYGYTF. The CDR3 DNA sequence: TGTGCCAGCAGTGAGGGGGGAGGCAACTATGGCTACACCTTC.

The chain couples TRBV28 to TRBJ1-3; D unresolved. The CDR3 totals 14 residues. CDR1 is MDHEN, CDR2 SYDVKM, per germline. V lost 7 bases, J lost 2 bases, and 12 bases lay in between. The CDR3 DNA reads as TGTGCCAGCATCTCCGAGATGACTGGAAACACCATATATTTT. It encodes CASISEMTGNTIYF.

The V call is TRBV9, the J call TRBJ2-3, with D tentatively TRBD2 (5 bases). V was pared by 4 bases and J by 6 bases, with 12 bases between. Per the germline V gene, CDR1 is SGDLS and CDR2 is YYNGEE. The CDR3 is made up of 13 amino acids. The chain's CDR3 is CASSSQTGDTQYF. In nucleotides, the CDR3 is TGTGCCAGCAGCTCCCAGACGGGGGATACGCAGTATTTT.

The CDR3 spells CSAVGAGGVYEQYF. The CDR3, as DNA: TGCAGCGCCGTTGGGGCAGGGGGCGTTTACGAGCAGTACTTC. The chain employs TRBV29-1 and TRBJ2-7, with 8 nucleotides matching TRBD1. This CDR3 contains 14 residues. The germline V gene has CDR1 SQVTM and CDR2 ANQGSEA. V gave up 7 bases and J gave up 4 bases; unmatched junction bases: 12.

The chain is built from TRBV5-1 and TRBJ2-1; possible D gene TRBD2, 7 bases. This CDR3 comprises 18 residues. Germline-derived CDR1 and CDR2 are SGHRS and YFSETQ. The ends were cut back, 4 bases at V and 4 bases at J, with 24 bases in the middle. The DNA for the CDR3 is TGCGCCAGCAGCCTAAATAGTCAGTGGGGAGGGGGTTACAATGAGCAGTTCTTC. Protein product: CASSLNSQWGGGYNEQFF.

This clone was recorded a few times. Other DNA sequences from this sample encode an identical CDR3 as well. The chain carries TRBV2 and TRBJ1-5; D call uncertain. Germline V lookup: CDR1 SNHLY, CDR2 FYNNEI. V lost 1 base and J 3 bases, leaving 1 base between the germline ends. The length of the CDR3 is 12 residues. DNA of the CDR3: TGTGCCAGCAGTGAAGTCAATCAGCCCCAGCATTTT. It encodes CASSEVNQPQHF. Full variable domain (remainder filled in from reference TRBV2 and TRBJ1-5): EPEVTQTPSHQVTQMGQEVILRCVPISNHLYFYWYRQILGQKVEFLVSFYNNEISEKSEIFDDQFSVERPDGSNFTLKIRSTKLEDSAMYFCASSEVNQPQHFGDGTRLSIL.

The chain joins TRBV5-5 to TRBJ2-5; D gene ambiguous. With 5 bases removed from V and 7 bases from J, the gap between germline ends came to 15 bases. The V gene's germline CDR1 is SGHKS and CDR2 YYEKEE (reference sequence). The CDR3 is 13 amino acids. CDR3 nucleotide sequence: TGTGCCAGCAGTATTACCGGGCCCACGACCCAGTACTTC. It is translated as CASSITGPTTQYF.